This entry lists 25 T cell receptor beta chains sequenced from one sample in a study of radiation and T cells in renal cell carcinoma. TCRdb keeps only in-frame clones here, not all; method: immunoSEQ multiplex PCR. There are fewer than 85,000 clones in the sample; approximately 90% occur only once, and over 5.5% lies in the top ten. Documented time point: blood 4 weeks post-SBRT, at nephrectomy. Specified treatment: 15 Gy SBRT to primary tumor, nephrectomy 4 weeks later. The sequencing used blood, collected from a patient whose treatment included radiotherapy and nephrectomy. All receptors derive from a woman aged 70-85 years with renal cell carcinoma.

The V gene is TRBV9, the J gene TRBJ2-5; the match to TRBD2 covers 8 bases. CDR3 length: 17 amino acids. V lost 4 bases and J lost 4; bases outside the gene matches: 15. Per germline, CDR1 SGDLS and CDR2 YYNGEE. The DNA of the CDR3 is TGTGCCAGCAGCCCGTCGCCGGGGGGGCATCCTGGAGAGACCCAGTACTTC. It codes for CASSPSPGGHPGETQYF.

CDR3 nucleotide sequence: TGTGCCAGCAGTTACTCGTCAGGAAATGAAAAACTGTTTTTT. Its translation is CASSYSSGNEKLFF. V is TRBV6-6 and J is TRBJ1-4; D call uncertain. This CDR3 region has 14 residues. V gave up 0 bases and J gave up 5 bases, with 7 bases separating them. Germline V gene data show CDR1 as MNHNY and CDR2 as SVGAGI (reference sequence).

This clone occurred once. The rearrangement links TRBV7-3 to TRBJ1-1; 10 bases align to TRBD1. CDR1 and CDR2 (germline): SGHTA, FQGTGA. V trimming: 2 bases; J trimming: 1 base; junction bases outside the gene matches: 7. The CDR3 runs 17 residues. CDR3 in amino acids: CASSLVGTGDRNTEAFF. In nucleotides, the CDR3 is TGTGCCAGCAGCTTAGTCGGGACAGGGGATAGGAACACTGAAGCTTTCTTT.

Only one count was recorded for this clone. The CDR3 region has the DNA TGTGCCAGCAGTTCAGGCAGGGGCGTAGAAAAACTGTTTTTT. Its protein product is CASSSGRGVEKLFF. The chain recombines TRBV27 with TRBJ1-4; tentative D call: TRBD1 (6 bases). In germline, CDR1 is MNHEY, CDR2 SMNVEV (reference sequence). The CDR3 consists of 14 residues. Trimming removed 4 bases from V and 8 bases from J, with 14 bases in between.

Turning to this clone: At one end the junction does not follow the germline gene, possibly because of a read error. CDR3 in DNA: TGTGCCAGCAGTGAACCAGGGGCTTCGGACTTC. It translates to CASSEPGASDF. The chain joins TRBV6-4 to TRBJ2-7; TRBD1 is a possible D gene (6 bases). The CDR3 extends over 11 amino acids. Germline values: CDR1 MRHNA, CDR2 SNTAGT.

V usage is TRBV6-1 and J usage is TRBJ1-5, with 8 positions matching TRBD1. In germline, CDR1 is MNHNS, CDR2 SASEGT. With 4 bases clipped from V and 2 bases from J, the junction kept 7 bases outside the gene matches. The CDR3 loop spans 16 amino acids. The CDR3 DNA reads as TGTGCCAGCAGTGTTTCAGCACAGGGGGGCAATCAGCCCCAGCATTTT. Translation gives CASSVSAQGGNQPQHF.

The chain has TRBV6-1 and TRBJ2-7; 7 bases align to TRBD2. The trim removed 9 bases at V and 3 bases at J, leaving 8 bases unmatched. The CDR3 sequence is 13 residues long. CDR1 and CDR2 (germline): MNHNS, SASEGT. As DNA, the CDR3 is TGTGCCAGTCTTCTAGCGGCGCACTACGAGCAGTACTTC. It translates to CASLLAAHYEQYF.

This clone was observed a single time. CDR3 in amino acids: CASSPDILGTDTQYF. The DNA for the CDR3 is TGTGCCAGCAGTCCGGACATATTAGGCACAGATACGCAGTATTTT. The chain links TRBV2 to TRBJ2-3; weak D call: TRBD1 (5 bases). In germline, CDR1 is SNHLY, CDR2 FYNNEI. The CDR3 sequence is 15 residues long. V was clipped by 5 bases and J by 1 base, with 13 bases between them.

The DNA for the CDR3 is TGCGCCAGCAGCTTGGGGACACCAACTAATGAAAAACTGTTTTTT. It yields the protein CASSLGTPTNEKLFF. The chain recombines TRBV5-1 with TRBJ1-4; a possible D gene is TRBD1 (5 bases). Trimming pared 0 bases from V and 0 bases from J, leaving 6 bases between. The V gene's germline CDR1 is SGHRS and CDR2 YFSETQ. The CDR3 runs to 15 residues. Full variable domain (remainder filled in from reference TRBV5-1 and TRBJ1-4): KAGVTQTPRYLIKTRGQQVTLSCSPISGHRSVSWYQQTPGQGLQFLFEYFSETQRNKGNFPGRFSGRQFSNSRSEMNVSTLELGDSALYLCASSLGTPTNEKLFFGSGTQLSVL.

This rearrangement joins TRBV11-3 to TRBJ1-1; 9 bases match TRBD1. The CDR3 covers 13 residues. V lost 5 bases and J lost 6; bases outside the gene matches: 4. Per the germline V gene, CDR1 is SGHNT and CDR2 is YENEEA. CDR3 region: CASSGQGRAEAFF. The DNA of the CDR3 is TGTGCCAGCAGCGGACAGGGGAGGGCTGAAGCTTTCTTT.

V and J are TRBV10-1 and TRBJ2-7; TRBD1 matches 12 bases. The J segment lost 5 bases and the V segment lost 7 bases, leaving 6 bases of the junction unmatched. CDR3 size: 14 residues. Looked up from germline, CDR1 is WNHNN and CDR2 is SYGVQD (reference sequence). CDR3 DNA: TGCGCCAGCACCGGGACAGGGGGCGAAGACGAGCAGTACTTC. This gives the protein CASTGTGGEDEQYF.

The chain employs TRBV29-1 and TRBJ2-5, with D maybe TRBD2 (5 bases). V was cut by 3 bases and J by 3 bases, with 5 bases left in between. This CDR3 contains 11 residues. Germline assignment: CDR1 SQVTM and CDR2 ANQGSEA. CDR3 loop: CSVEGEETQYF. Written as DNA, the CDR3 is TGCAGCGTTGAGGGAGAAGAGACCCAGTACTTC.

The CDR3 coding sequence is TGTGCCAGTACCTACGGTCCGTTGAACACTGAAGCTTTCTTT. Its translation is CASTYGPLNTEAFF. The gene calls are TRBV19 and TRBJ1-1, with D hard to call. The V and J ends lost 7 bases and 0 bases respectively, with 12 bases between them. This CDR3 comprises 14 residues. Germline-derived CDR1 and CDR2 are LNHDA and SQIVND (reference sequence).

This clone was recorded a few times. V gene TRBV5-4 combines with J gene TRBJ1-1; D not resolved. V lost 4 bases to trimming and J lost 1 base, with 11 bases between them. Germline V lookup: CDR1 SGHNT, CDR2 YYREEE (reference sequence). The length of the CDR3 is 14 residues. The CDR3 nucleotides read TGTGCCAGCAGCCCCCGAGGGCGGAACACTGAAGCTTTCTTT. Encoded protein: CASSPRGRNTEAFF.

J is TRBJ2-7 and V is TRBV19; D gene ambiguous. The CDR3 runs to 12 residues. Trimming shortened V by 3 bases and J by 9 bases, and 12 bases separated the two germline ends. Per germline, CDR1 LNHDA and CDR2 SQIVND (reference sequence). CDR3 in DNA: TGTGCCAGTAGTATCATGGGTGGAGCGCAGTACTTC. Translated, it gives CASSIMGGAQYF.

This clone has a single count. V usage is TRBV6-6 and J usage is TRBJ1-4, with unresolved D. The length of the CDR3 is 14 residues. The germline CDR1 and CDR2 sequences are MNHNY and SVGAGI (reference sequence). The germline V and J ends were trimmed by 6 bases and 5 bases, with 13 bases remaining between them. The CDR3 DNA sequence: TGTGCCAGCAGGCCGGGAGGGCTAAATGAAAAACTGTTTTTT. Its protein product is CASRPGGLNEKLFF.

The gene calls are TRBV5-4 and TRBJ1-1, with 7 bases fitting TRBD1. CDR1 is SGHNT and CDR2 is YYREEE in the germline V gene (reference sequence). The J segment lost 5 bases and the V segment lost 2 bases, leaving 6 bases of the junction unmatched. CDR3 length equals 14 residues. CDR3 bases: TGTGCCAGCAGCTTTAACAGGGGAGGGACTGAAGCTTTCTTT. Encoded protein: CASSFNRGGTEAFF.

This chain uses TRBV28 with TRBJ2-7; no definite D call. CDR1 and CDR2 from the germline V gene are MDHEN and SYDVKM. The CDR3 totals 12 residues. The V end lost 10 bases, the J end lost 3 bases, and 13 bases lay between the germline ends. Here the CDR3 reads CATSRVGYEQYF. CDR3 in DNA: TGTGCCACGTCCCGAGTGGGCTACGAGCAGTACTTC.

This clone appeared once. The rearrangement links TRBV11-3 to TRBJ1-6, with unresolved D. The CDR3 has 13 amino acids. With 5 bases removed from V and 9 bases from J, the gap between germline ends came to 11 bases. Germline V lookup: CDR1 SGHNT, CDR2 YENEEA. As DNA, the CDR3 is TGTGCCAGCAGCCTACCGCCAAGTTCACCCCTCCACTTT. It encodes CASSLPPSSPLHF.

The V call is TRBV5-1, the J call TRBJ2-5; D remains unclear. The CDR3 runs to 13 residues. Trimming cost V 0 bases and J 1 base, with 4 bases left between them. Germline V lookup: CDR1 SGHRS, CDR2 YFSETQ. The CDR3 coding sequence is TGCGCCAGCAGCTTGGAGGGCCAAGAGACCCAGTACTTC. Its translation: CASSLEGQETQYF.

V and J are TRBV6-6 and TRBJ1-5; no clear D gene. The CDR3 contains 13 residues. Germline V gene data show CDR1 as MNHNY and CDR2 as SVGAGI (reference sequence). V was cut by 5 bases and J by 0 bases, with 5 bases left in between. The CDR3 sequence: CASSTYSNQPQHF. CDR3 sequence (DNA): TGTGCCAGCAGTACATATAGCAATCAGCCCCAGCATTTT.

This chain links TRBV11-2 with TRBJ2-5; D may be TRBD2 (6 bases). CDR1 is SGHAT, CDR2 FQNNGV, per germline. This CDR3 is built from 17 residues. The V end was cut by 4 bases, the J end by 4 bases, with 22 bases between. As DNA, the CDR3 is TGTGCCAGCAGCTCCCAACGGACAAGGAGGGCCGGAGAGACCCAGTACTTC. Translated: CASSSQRTRRAGETQYF. The whole variable domain, remainder taken from reference TRBV11-2 and TRBJ2-5, is EAGVAQSPRYKIIEKRQSVAFWCNPISGHATLYWYQQILGQGPKLLIQFQNNGVVDDSQLPKDRFSAERLKGVDSTLKIQPAKLEDSAVYLCASSSQRTRRAGETQYFGPGTRLLVL.

V gene TRBV4-1 combines with J gene TRBJ2-6; D perhaps matches TRBD1 (6 bases). CDR1 is MGHRA and CDR2 is YSYEKL in the germline V gene. The CDR3 contains 19 residues. V was cut by 2 bases and J by 1 base, with 18 bases left in between. CDR3 amino acids: CASSQPRGQGSSGANVLTF. As DNA, the CDR3 is TGCGCCAGCAGCCAACCTCGGGGACAAGGTTCATCTGGGGCCAACGTCCTGACTTTC.

The gene calls are TRBV4-2 and TRBJ2-6; D not certain. CDR3 size: 16 residues. Per the germline V gene, CDR1 is LGHNA and CDR2 is YNFKEQ. V was clipped by 6 bases and J by 0 bases, with 12 bases between them. This CDR3 is CASSSIDISGANVLTF. For the CDR3, the DNA is TGTGCCAGCAGTTCGATTGACATCTCTGGGGCCAACGTCCTGACTTTC.

This clone was detected once. The V gene is TRBV7-3, the J gene TRBJ2-3; D is perhaps TRBD2 (6 bases). Germline CDR1 SGHTA, CDR2 FQGTGA. The CDR3 runs 16 residues. Trimming removed 1 base at V and 0 bases at J, with 11 bases between. The CDR3, as DNA: TGTGCCAGCAGCTTAAGGGGAGGTATCAGCACAGATACGCAGTATTTT. It is translated as CASSLRGGISTDTQYF.